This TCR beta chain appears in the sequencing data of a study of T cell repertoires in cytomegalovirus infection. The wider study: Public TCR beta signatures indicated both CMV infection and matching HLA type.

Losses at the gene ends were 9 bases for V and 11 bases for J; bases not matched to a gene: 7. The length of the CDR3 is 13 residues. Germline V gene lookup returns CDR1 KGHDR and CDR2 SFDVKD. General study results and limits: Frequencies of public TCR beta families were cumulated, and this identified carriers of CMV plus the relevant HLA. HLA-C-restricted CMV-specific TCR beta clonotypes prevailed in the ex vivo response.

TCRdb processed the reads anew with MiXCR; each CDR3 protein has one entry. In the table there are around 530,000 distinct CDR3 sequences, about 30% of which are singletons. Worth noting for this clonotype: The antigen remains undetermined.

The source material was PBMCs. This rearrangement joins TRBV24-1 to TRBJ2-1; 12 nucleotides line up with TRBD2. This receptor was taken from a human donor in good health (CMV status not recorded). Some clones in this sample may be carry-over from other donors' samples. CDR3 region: CATGTSGPAKQFF. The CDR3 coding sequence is TGTGCCACCGGGACTAGCGGGCCGGCGAAGCAGTTCTTC.